This passage covers 17 T cell receptor beta chains from one sample sequenced in a study of blood T cell repertoires in COVID-19. Sequencing was performed with immunoSEQ multiplex PCR; in TCRdb, only in-frame clones are kept and a portion is missing. The data contain some 250,000 clones, 80% to 85% of them seen just once; the ten biggest clones take up around 11%. What was sequenced was peripheral blood. All receptors derive from a woman aged 60-70 years with active or convalescent COVID-19.

The chain uses TRBV5-5 and TRBJ1-3; TRBD1 agrees at 7 bases. Unmatched junction bases numbered 5, after V lost 3 bases and J lost 2 bases. The CDR3 totals 15 residues. The germline CDR1 and CDR2 sequences are SGHKS and YYEKEE (reference sequence). The CDR3 bases are TGTGCCAGCAGCTCCAGGGGGGAGCCTGGAAACACCATATATTTT. As protein: CASSSRGEPGNTIYF.

J is TRBJ2-5 and V is TRBV7-8; D is possibly TRBD1 (6 bases). Germline V CDR1 and CDR2: SGHVS, FQNEAQ. Trimming took off 5 bases at V and 5 bases at J, with 15 bases between the two ends. CDR3 length equals 14 residues. In DNA, the CDR3 is TGTGCCAGCAGCCACGGACAGCTAAGGGAGACCCAGTACTTC. This sequence encodes CASSHGQLRETQYF.

The chain uses TRBV5-8 and TRBJ1-1; 9 bases are a match to TRBD1. Germline loops: CDR1 SGHTS, CDR2 YDEGEE. This CDR3 is built from 16 residues. Losses at the gene ends were 4 bases for V and 0 bases for J; bases not matched to a gene: 7. The CDR3 loop is CASSPWTGAMNTEAFF. In nucleotides, the CDR3 is TGTGCCAGCAGCCCTTGGACAGGGGCCATGAACACTGAAGCTTTCTTT.

Details on this clone: The same CDR3 also results from other DNA sequences found in this sample. This chain joins TRBV7-9 and TRBJ1-2, with TRBD1 matching over 10 bases. The V gene's germline CDR1 is SEHNR and CDR2 FQNEAQ (reference sequence). The length of the CDR3 is 13 residues. V shed 3 bases and J 5 bases; nucleotides not matched to a gene: 0. The CDR3 loop reads CASSLGQGYGYTF. The CDR3 bases are TGTGCCAGCAGCTTGGGACAGGGGTATGGCTACACCTTC.

This clone appeared a few times. The chain recombines TRBV29-1 with TRBJ1-1, with D perhaps TRBD1 (6 bases). This CDR3 is built from 13 residues. Germline CDR1 reads SQVTM; CDR2 reads ANQGSEA. V lost 1 base, J lost 10 bases, and 16 bases lay in between. The CDR3 is CSVEGTDRPGAFF. The DNA of the CDR3 is TGCAGCGTTGAAGGGACAGATCGGCCCGGAGCTTTCTTT.

V is TRBV14 and J is TRBJ2-7, with D perhaps matching TRBD2 (5 bases). CDR1 is SGHDN and CDR2 is FVKESK in the germline V gene. This CDR3 contains 14 residues. V was shortened by 3 bases and J by 5 bases, with 14 bases between the two germline ends. This CDR3 is CASSQEWRSDEQYF. The CDR3 region has the DNA TGTGCCAGCAGCCAGGAGTGGAGGTCAGACGAGCAGTACTTC.

The CDR3 loop reads CASRGPLEVSNYGYTF. CDR3 nucleotides: TGTGCCAGCAGGGGGCCTCTAGAAGTATCAAACTATGGCTACACCTTC. The chain uses TRBV7-9 and TRBJ1-2; TRBD1 might be the D (5 bases). This CDR3 spans 16 amino acids. V lost 6 bases and J 2 bases, leaving 19 bases between the germline ends. Germline CDR1 and CDR2: SEHNR and FQNEAQ (reference sequence).

The V gene is TRBV4-2, the J gene TRBJ2-3; D is possibly TRBD2 (7 bases). Looked up from germline, CDR1 is LGHNA and CDR2 is YNFKEQ. The CDR3 runs 17 residues. The V end was cut by 1 base, the J end by 2 bases, with 16 bases between. The CDR3 spells CASSQGDRGANTDTQYF. For the CDR3, the DNA is TGTGCCAGCAGCCAAGGGGACCGGGGGGCCAACACAGATACGCAGTATTTT.

The J gene is TRBJ1-4, the V gene TRBV27; D is uncertain. The CDR3 has 13 residues. Trimming stripped 5 bases from V and 7 bases from J, with 11 bases between. Germline CDR1 is MNHEY and CDR2 is SMNVEV (reference sequence). CDR3 bases: TGTGCCAGCAGTCGCCAGGAGGCTGAAAAACTGTTTTTT. It translates to CASSRQEAEKLFF.

The V call is TRBV6-1, the J call TRBJ2-5; 10 bases line up with TRBD2. The V and J ends lost 1 base and 1 base, in that order; junction bases with no gene match: 9. Germline V gene lookup returns CDR1 MNHNS and CDR2 SASEGT. This CDR3 is 18 amino acids long. The CDR3: CASSEEKISGGPQETQYF. The CDR3 bases are TGTGCCAGCAGTGAAGAAAAAATTAGCGGGGGGCCCCAAGAGACCCAGTACTTC.

J is TRBJ1-3 and V is TRBV15; 9 bases are shared with TRBD1. Per the germline V gene, CDR1 is LNHNV and CDR2 is YYDKDF (reference sequence). The CDR3 runs 19 residues. V was pared by 8 bases and J by 1 base, with 18 bases of the junction left unmatched. CDR3 nucleotides: TGTGCCACCGGCAAGGACAGGGGAAGAATACTCGCATCTGGAAACACCATATATTTT. This encodes CATGKDRGRILASGNTIYF. The entire variable domain, with the rest obtained from reference TRBV15 and TRBJ1-3, is as follows: DAMVIQNPRYQVTQFGKPVTLSCSQTLNHNVMYWYQQKSSQAPKLLFHYYDKDFNNEADTPDNFQSRRPNTSFCFLDIRSPGLGDTAMYLCATGKDRGRILASGNTIYFGEGSWLTVV.

The sample holds a few counts of this clone. CDR3 DNA sequence: TGTGCCAGCAGCTTAATCCTTAAGACAGGGCGGGGTTTGAACACTGAAGCTTTCTTT. Its protein product is CASSLILKTGRGLNTEAFF. The chain is built from TRBV7-3 and TRBJ1-1; TRBD1 matches at 7 bases. V was clipped by 1 base and J by 0 bases; unmatched bases: 14. This CDR3 is built from 19 residues. Germline lookup yields CDR1 SGHTA and CDR2 FQGTGA.

CDR3 coding DNA: TGTGCCAGCAGTGAAACCCCAGGGGGAGGCTACACCTTC. Residues: CASSETPGGGYTF. The genes are TRBV2 and TRBJ1-2, with 7 bases identical to TRBD1. Germline V gene data show CDR1 as SNHLY and CDR2 as FYNNEI. The V and J ends lost 2 bases and 8 bases, in that order; junction bases with no gene match: 5. The CDR3 totals 13 residues.

The chain joins TRBV6-6 to TRBJ2-2; TRBD2 agrees at 9 bases. V was clipped by 8 bases and J by 5 bases; unmatched bases: 9. This CDR3 has 15 residues. Germline CDR1 reads MNHNY; CDR2 reads SVGAGI (reference sequence). Here the CDR3 reads CASGPSGGSTGELFF. The CDR3 region has the DNA TGTGCCAGCGGCCCGAGCGGGGGGTCTACCGGGGAGCTGTTTTTT.

This clone came up once. V usage is TRBV5-1 and J usage is TRBJ2-3; the match to TRBD2 covers 9 bases. Germline-derived CDR1 and CDR2 are SGHRS and YFSETQ. V lost 0 bases, J lost 3 bases, and 8 bases stayed unmatched. The CDR3 covers 17 residues. CDR3 DNA sequence: TGCGCCAGCAGCTTGGTTCCGGCGGGAGGGGGAACAGATACGCAGTATTTT. This gives the protein CASSLVPAGGGTDTQYF.

This chain uses TRBV19 with TRBJ2-5, with D possibly being TRBD1 (5 bases). The germline gives CDR1 LNHDA, CDR2 SQIVND (reference sequence). The length of the CDR3 is 17 residues. V was pared by 3 bases and J by 3 bases, with 20 bases between. Here the CDR3 DNA reads TGTGCCAGTAGTATGGTCCCACCCTGGGGCACAAAAGAGACCCAGTACTTC. As protein: CASSMVPPWGTKETQYF.

V usage is TRBV19 and J usage is TRBJ2-7; no firm D call. The CDR3 runs 13 residues. Between the trimmed V and J ends, which lost 4 bases and 2 bases, there was a span of 9 bases. CDR1 is LNHDA and CDR2 is SQIVND in the germline V gene (reference sequence). The CDR3 region has the DNA TGTGCCAGTAGTAGGGCCCTCACCTACGAGCAGTACTTC. It codes for CASSRALTYEQYF.